A few counts support the clone carrying this T cell receptor (beta chain). The sample comes from a study of blood T cells in healthy people across ages. Together with a sample-barcoded 5' primer, a J-beta primer mix was included in a second PCR lasting about 7 to 12 cycles. Samples each returned at least 2.5 million CDR3-containing paired-end reads. TCRdb used MiXCR to reprocess the 5' RACE reads, holding one entry per CDR3 protein. The sample consists of 600,000 to 900,000 distinct CDR3 sequences, under 30% of them appearing once. The germline gives CDR1 MNHEY, CDR2 SVGAGI. The CDR3 is 16 amino acids. Trimming pared 3 bases from V and 0 bases from J, leaving 12 bases between. This same sample was also part of a study on T cells of mothers and their children. That source adds: Each donor was one of three healthy Caucasian mothers or one of their six children. Using approximately 1.5 ug per 15 ul, all extracted RNA underwent cDNA synthesis.

The sequenced sample was blood. This sequence was found in a boy aged 5-17 years in good health. This chain uses TRBV6-5 with TRBJ2-1, with D maybe TRBD2 (7 bases). DNA of the CDR3: TGTGCCAGCAGTTATGACGGGGGGCCCTCCTACAATGAGCAGTTCTTC. It codes for CASSYDGGPSYNEQFF.